This T cell receptor beta chain comes out of a study of tumor-infiltrating lymphocytes in primary liver carcinoma. In the case of this clonotype: One junction end does not reproduce the germline sequence, and a read error may be involved.

The CDR3 covers 14 residues. Extraction of RNA together with DNA used about 17-31 mg of unsorted bulk tissue. Constant-region priming of around 500 ng total RNA yielded TCR beta cDNA. It was through three nested multiplex PCR rounds of slightly modified ARM-PCR that TCR beta libraries arose. Two initial PCR rounds of about 9 cycles each paired TRBV1-TRBV30 forward primers with a C-beta reverse primer. TCRdb reprocessed the multiplex PCR reads with MiXCR, giving one entry per CDR3 protein. Of 50,000 to 70,000 distinct CDR3 sequences listed, approximately 70% were seen once; the top ten hold around 60%.

Source material: liver tumor tissue from sampling region 2. Specified subset: tumor region T2, inferior pole. This chain joins TRBV12-3 or TRBV12-4 and TRBJ2-7; TRBD2 aligns across 10 bases. The TCR sequence derives from a man between 40 and 49 years old with primary liver carcinoma and hepatitis B virus infection. The CDR3 DNA reads TGTGCCAGCAGCCTAGCGGGAGAGAACTACGAGCTGTACTTC. Its translation: CASSLAGENYELYF.